Following are 3 T cell receptor beta chains from one sample sequenced in a study of blood T cells in healthy people across ages. Sample-barcoded 5' priming and a J-beta primer mix drove a second PCR of roughly 7 to 11 cycles. One entry per CDR3 protein results from TCRdb running MiXCR on the 5' RACE reads. The sample has under 2,000,000 distinct CDR3 sequences, around half seen once. The sample was blood. These receptors were obtained from a woman aged 40-49 years in good health.

The table lists this clonotype with many counts. The chain joins TRBV7-2 to TRBJ2-1, with TRBD2 matching over 11 bases. The CDR3 covers 12 residues. V was clipped by 4 bases and J by 15 bases; unmatched bases: 5. CDR1 is SGHTA, CDR2 FQGNSA, per germline. In DNA form, the CDR3 reads TGTGCCAGCAGCTCTCTAGCGGGGGGACCGTTCTTC. It specifies CASSSLAGGPFF.

A note on this clonotype: At one end, the junction sequence differs from germline, possibly due to a read error. The chain links TRBV12-3 or TRBV12-4 to TRBJ1-2; tentatively, D is TRBD1 (6 bases). The CDR3 covers 16 residues. CDR3 sequence: CASSPPVVKGDYGFTF. CDR3 DNA: TGTGCCAGCAGTCCCCCGGTCGTGAAGGGGGACTATGGCTTCACCTTC.

The genes are TRBV3-1 and TRBJ1-2; tentatively, D is TRBD1 (6 bases). Germline V gives CDR1 LGHDT, CDR2 YNNKEL (reference sequence). The CDR3 sequence is 14 residues long. The germline V and J ends were trimmed by 2 bases and 3 bases, with 10 bases remaining between them. This CDR3 reads CASSQMGQHYGYTF. CDR3 bases: TGTGCCAGCAGCCAAATGGGACAACACTATGGCTACACCTTC.